This T cell receptor beta chain was obtained from a study of blood T cell repertoires in COVID-19. Looking at the study overall: Sample material is recorded as cDNA or gDNA derived from T cells, B-cell-depleted T cells, or PBMCs.

Original handling: For nucleated cells, counts were estimated from reference gene primer amplification. TCRdb's table, derived via immunoSEQ multiplex PCR, lists solely in-frame clones and lacks some. D and trimming were read from the DNA, whereas the V and J calls and clone size are those reported in that table. In the table there are 100,000 to 150,000 clones, around 84% of which are singletons. Sample: PBMCs or T cells enriched from blood (not recorded which). The origin of this receptor is a woman aged 30 to 39 who had recovered from COVID-19.

The CDR3 loop reads CASGPWNEQFF. CDR3 DNA sequence: TGCGCCAGCGGCCCTTGGAATGAGCAGTTCTTC. The rearrangement links TRBV5-1 to TRBJ2-1, with unresolved D. The ends were cut back, 7 bases at V and 7 bases at J, with 9 bases in the middle. Germline CDR1 SGHRS, CDR2 YFSETQ. The CDR3 extends over 11 amino acids.